The following is a T cell receptor beta chain sequence with its context. Data came from immunoSEQ multiplex PCR; TCRdb stores just in-frame clones and leaves some out. The sample records 9,500 to 15,000 clones, around 80% being singletons. This specimen comes from a study of T cell repertoires in ileal Crohn's disease. Trimming removed 2 bases from V and 3 bases from J; junction bases left unmatched: 5. In germline, CDR1 is SEHNR, CDR2 FQNEAQ (reference sequence). The length of the CDR3 is 15 residues. V is TRBV7-9 and J is TRBJ2-5, with 8 bases fitting TRBD1. The TCR sequence derives from an adult with Crohn's disease. The sequenced material came from ileal tissue. The chain's CDR3 is CASSLPGGGKETQYF. Written as DNA, the CDR3 is TGTGCCAGCAGCTTACCAGGGGGCGGGAAAGAGACCCAGTACTTC.